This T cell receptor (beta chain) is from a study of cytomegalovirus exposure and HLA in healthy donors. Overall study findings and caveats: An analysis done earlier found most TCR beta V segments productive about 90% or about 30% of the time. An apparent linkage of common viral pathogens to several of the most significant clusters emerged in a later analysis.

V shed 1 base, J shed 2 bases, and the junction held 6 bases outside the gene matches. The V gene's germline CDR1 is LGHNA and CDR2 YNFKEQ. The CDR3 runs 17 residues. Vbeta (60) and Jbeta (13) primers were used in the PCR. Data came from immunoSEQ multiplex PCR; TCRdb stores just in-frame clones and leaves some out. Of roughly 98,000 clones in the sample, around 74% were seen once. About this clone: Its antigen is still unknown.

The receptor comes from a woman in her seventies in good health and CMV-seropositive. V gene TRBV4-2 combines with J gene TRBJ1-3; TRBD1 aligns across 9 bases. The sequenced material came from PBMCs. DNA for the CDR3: TGTGCCAGCAGCCAAGCGGGGACAGGGATTACTGGAAACACCATATATTTT. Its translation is CASSQAGTGITGNTIYF.